This T cell receptor beta chain originates from a study of blood T cell repertoires in COVID-19 (dated by TCRdb to 2020 to 2021). With regard to the full study: The collaborator samples originated in the United States, Italy and Spain and spanned the acute and convalescent phases of COVID-19. Where available, HLA class I and class II types were taken from metadata supplied by the sample provider and were not determined by assay-based typing. The samples were drawn from the first 160 participants of the ongoing ImmuneRACE study and from 1,254 subjects provided by 6 global collaborators. Deeply sampled blood TCRbeta repertoires from subjects exposed to, actively infected with, or recovered from COVID-19 were included in the dataset. The sample metadata nearly always contained a de-identified subject ID, COVID-19 status, age in years and sex. The repertoires were released in a freely available public database intended as a resource for research on the immune response to SARS-CoV-2. The material from the prospective study consisted of cDNA or gDNA derived from T cells, B-cell-depleted T cells, or PBMCs. Results the study describes overall, beyond this receptor: Clinical and demographic metadata were provided uncurated, with the amount varying by source and participant.

The collaborating institutions used their own protocols to collect whole blood in K2EDTA tubes. Collaborator samples were shipped for TCRbeta analysis as frozen whole blood, isolated PBMCs, or DNA extracted from either sample type. The immunoSEQ Assay, a bias-controlled multiplex PCR, was used to amplify TCRbeta CDR3 regions from genomic DNA. The study's own analysis went as follows. Nucleated cell counts per sample were estimated from amplification of reference gene primers within the assay. To quantify the absolute abundance of each unique TCRbeta CDR3 rearrangement, sequence reads were collapsed and filtered. Productive Simpson clonality was computed per sample as the square root of Simpson's diversity index over productive rearrangements. As stored in TCRdb, this immuneACCESS dataset retains in-frame rearrangements with V and J assigned. A fraction of the clones does not appear; measured against another copy, unresolved V genes explain less than half of the discrepancy, and the remainder lacks a known reason. V and J calls and clone size come straight from that table; D and trimming were deduced from the DNA. The sample records approximately 19,000 clones, about nine tenths of which are singletons. The ten top clones hold around 17% of the sample.

On this clone: The clone's antigen remains unknown. Per-nucleotide qualities are absent, and no much larger clonotype sits a single base away.

V and J are truncated by 0 bases and 2 bases respectively, leaving an intervening sequence of 11 bases. Sequences ENHRY (CDR1) and SYGVKD (CDR2) are obtained from the germline V gene. From the cysteine up to the phenylalanine, the CDR3 has a length of 15 residues. Just the 45-base CDR3 DNA is kept, in frame starting at base 1. This receptor was identified in a human donor with active COVID-19. The donor label of this sample is uncertain. The V gene is TRBV10-3 and the J gene is TRBJ2-7, with a tentative D gene TRBD2 over 5 matching bases. Sequencing input: peripheral blood. The DNA is as follows: TGTGCCATCAGTGAGTCGGCGGGTAGGGCCTACGAGCAGTACTTC. Translated, it reads CAISESAGRAYEQYF.